This T cell receptor (beta chain) comes out of a study of PD-L1 blockade in urothelial cancer. The wider study: Prior chemotherapy in patients spanned 0 to 3 regimens. Peripheral blood specimens exhibited a median yield of approximately 150,000 T cells.

With 2 bases removed from V and 0 bases from J, the gap between germline ends came to 7 bases. There are 15 residues in the CDR3. The germline gives CDR1 MNHEY, CDR2 SMNVEV (reference sequence). Time point described: pretreatment peripheral blood. Per patient, between 1 and 8 samples were collected at pretreatment and on-treatment time points. This clone was picked up a small number of times. The protocol was immunoSEQ multiplex PCR, while the TCRdb copy is restricted to in-frame clones and leaves out a portion. In the table there are tens of thousands of clones, 70% to 90% of which are singletons. The chain has TRBV27 and TRBJ2-2, with D possibly TRBD2 on 5 matching bases. The sample was PBMCs, taken around atezolizumab (anti-PD-L1) treatment. This TCR was recovered from a man between 70 and 80 years old with urothelial cancer. CDR3 region: CASSLNGANTGELFF. The CDR3 DNA follows: TGTGCCAGCAGTTTAAACGGGGCGAACACCGGGGAGCTGTTTTTT.